Shown below are 6 T cell receptor beta chains from a single sample sequenced in a study of blood T cell repertoires in COVID-19. Here immunoSEQ multiplex PCR was the method, and the copy in TCRdb shows in-frame clones only, minus some. The repertoire holds more than 140,000 clones, with about 86% as singletons. The sample was peripheral blood. The source of these receptors is a woman aged 60-75 years with acute or convalescent COVID-19.

V gene TRBV9 combines with J gene TRBJ1-2; 7 nucleotides match TRBD1. CDR1 is SGDLS and CDR2 is YYNGEE in the germline V gene. The CDR3 sequence is 14 residues long. V lost 3 bases, J lost 3 bases, and 5 bases stayed unmatched. The CDR3 DNA follows: TGTGCCAGCAGCGGGGACAGTCCTTACTATGGCTACACCTTC. This gives the protein CASSGDSPYYGYTF.

The gene calls are TRBV28 and TRBJ2-5; D remains ambiguous. CDR1 and CDR2 from the germline V gene are MDHEN and SYDVKM. The germline V and J ends were trimmed by 5 bases and 5 bases, with 15 bases remaining between them. The CDR3 length is 14 residues. The CDR3 nucleotides read TGTGCCAGCAGTCCCGGATTGAAGAGGGAGACCCAGTACTTC. Its translation is CASSPGLKRETQYF.

This clone was counted a single time. The chain employs TRBV19 and TRBJ2-3; 12 nucleotides align to TRBD2. Trimming cost V 5 bases and J 3 bases; bases outside gene matches: 3. CDR1 is LNHDA and CDR2 is SQIVND in the germline V gene (reference sequence). This CDR3 region has 15 residues. This CDR3 is CASSGLAGLTDTQYF. Written as DNA, the CDR3 is TGTGCCAGTAGTGGACTAGCGGGACTAACAGATACGCAGTATTTT.

The chain links TRBV7-9 to TRBJ1-2, with D possibly matching TRBD1 (5 bases). This CDR3 is 15 amino acids long. The germline V and J ends were trimmed by 4 bases and 2 bases, with 14 bases remaining between them. Germline lookup yields CDR1 SEHNR and CDR2 FQNEAQ (reference sequence). The CDR3 DNA reads TGTGCCAGCAGCTCAGTCGTAGCAGGGAACTATGGCTACACCTTC. Its protein product is CASSSVVAGNYGYTF. The whole variable domain, remainder taken from reference TRBV7-9 and TRBJ1-2, is DTGVSQNPRHKITKRGQNVTFRCDPISEHNRLYWYRQTLGQGPEFLTYFQNEAQLEKSRLLSDRFSAERPKGSFSTLEIQRTEQGDSAMYLCASSSVVAGNYGYTFGSGTRLTVV.

Regarding this clone: An end of the junction differs from the germline gene, which may be a read error. The chain's CDR3 is CASSGLMTATQYF. CDR3 DNA: TGTGCCAGTAGTGGCCTGATGACAGCTACGCAGTATTTT. The V call is TRBV19, the J call TRBJ2-3, with D possibly TRBD1 on 5 matching bases. The CDR3 totals 13 residues. Germline V CDR1 and CDR2: LNHDA, SQIVND (reference sequence).

This clone was seen more than once but under ten times. The V and J genes are TRBV7-9 and TRBJ2-7, with D possibly being TRBD1 (6 bases). V lost 6 bases, J lost 3 bases, and 15 bases lay in between. Germline CDR1 and CDR2: SEHNR and FQNEAQ (reference sequence). The CDR3 runs 14 residues. CDR3 nucleotide sequence: TGTGCCAGCAGTCCTCAGGGGATTAGCTACGAGCAGTACTTC. Encoded protein: CASSPQGISYEQYF. Together with reference TRBV7-9 and TRBJ2-7, the CDR3 gives the full variable domain: DTGVSQNPRHKITKRGQNVTFRCDPISEHNRLYWYRQTLGQGPEFLTYFQNEAQLEKSRLLSDRFSAERPKGSFSTLEIQRTEQGDSAMYLCASSPQGISYEQYFGPGTRLTVT.